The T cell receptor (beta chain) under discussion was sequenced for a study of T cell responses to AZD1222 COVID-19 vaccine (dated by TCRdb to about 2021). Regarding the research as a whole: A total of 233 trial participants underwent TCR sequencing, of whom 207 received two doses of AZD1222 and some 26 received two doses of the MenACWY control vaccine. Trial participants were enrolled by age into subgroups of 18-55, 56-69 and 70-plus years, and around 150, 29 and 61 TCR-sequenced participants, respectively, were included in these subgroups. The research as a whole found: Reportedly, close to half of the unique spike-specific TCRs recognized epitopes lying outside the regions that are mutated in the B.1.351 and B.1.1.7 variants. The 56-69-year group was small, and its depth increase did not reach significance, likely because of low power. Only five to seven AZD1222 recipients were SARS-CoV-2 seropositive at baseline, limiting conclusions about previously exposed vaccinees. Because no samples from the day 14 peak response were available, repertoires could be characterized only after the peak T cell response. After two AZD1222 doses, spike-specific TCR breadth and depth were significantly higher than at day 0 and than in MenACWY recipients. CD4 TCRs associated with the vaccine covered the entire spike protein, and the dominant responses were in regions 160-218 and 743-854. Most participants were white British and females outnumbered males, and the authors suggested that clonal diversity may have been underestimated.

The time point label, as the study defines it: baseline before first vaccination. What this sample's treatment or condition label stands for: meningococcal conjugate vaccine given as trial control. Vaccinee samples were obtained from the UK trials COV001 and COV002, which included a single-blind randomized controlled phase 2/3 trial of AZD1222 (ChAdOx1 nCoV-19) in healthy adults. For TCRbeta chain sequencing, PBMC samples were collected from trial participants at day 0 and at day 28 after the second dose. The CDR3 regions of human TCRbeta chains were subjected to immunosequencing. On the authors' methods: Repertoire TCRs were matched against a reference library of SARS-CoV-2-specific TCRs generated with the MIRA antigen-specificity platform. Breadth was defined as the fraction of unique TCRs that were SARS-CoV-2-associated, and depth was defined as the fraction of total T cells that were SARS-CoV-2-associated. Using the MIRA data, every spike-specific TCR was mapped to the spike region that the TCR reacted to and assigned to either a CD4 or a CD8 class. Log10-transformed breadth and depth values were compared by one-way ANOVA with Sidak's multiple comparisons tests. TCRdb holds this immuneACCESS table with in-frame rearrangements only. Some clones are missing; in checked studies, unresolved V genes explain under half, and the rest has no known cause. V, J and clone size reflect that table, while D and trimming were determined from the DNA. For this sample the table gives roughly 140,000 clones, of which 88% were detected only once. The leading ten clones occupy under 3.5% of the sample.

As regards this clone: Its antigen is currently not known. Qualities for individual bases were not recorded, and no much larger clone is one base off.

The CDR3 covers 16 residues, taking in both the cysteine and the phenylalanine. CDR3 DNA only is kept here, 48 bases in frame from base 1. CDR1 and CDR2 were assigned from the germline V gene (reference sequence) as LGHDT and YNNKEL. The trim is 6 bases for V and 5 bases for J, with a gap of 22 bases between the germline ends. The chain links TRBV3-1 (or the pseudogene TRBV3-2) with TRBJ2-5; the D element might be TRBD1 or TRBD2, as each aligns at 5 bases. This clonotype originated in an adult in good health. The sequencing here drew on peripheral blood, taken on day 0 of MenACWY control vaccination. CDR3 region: CASRKPGTSFRETQYF. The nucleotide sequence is TGTGCCAGCAGAAAACCAGGGACCTCCTTTAGGGAGACCCAGTACTTC.